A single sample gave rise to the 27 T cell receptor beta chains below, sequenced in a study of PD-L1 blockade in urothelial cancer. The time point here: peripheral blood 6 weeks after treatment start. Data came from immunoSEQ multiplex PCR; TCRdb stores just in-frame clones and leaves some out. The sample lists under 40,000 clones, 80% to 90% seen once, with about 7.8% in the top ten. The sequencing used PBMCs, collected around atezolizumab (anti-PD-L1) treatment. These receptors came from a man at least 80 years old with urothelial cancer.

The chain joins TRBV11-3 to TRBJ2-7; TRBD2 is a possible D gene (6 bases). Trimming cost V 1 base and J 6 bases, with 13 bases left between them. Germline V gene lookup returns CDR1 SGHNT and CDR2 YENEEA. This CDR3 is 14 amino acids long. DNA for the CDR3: TGTGCCAGCAGCTTAGTGGCGTGGGGAGGCGAGCAGTACTTC. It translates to CASSLVAWGGEQYF.

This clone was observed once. CDR3 sequence: CASSLSGQPYEQYF. The CDR3 nucleotides read TGTGCCAGCAGCTTAAGTGGGCAGCCCTACGAGCAGTACTTC. The chain carries TRBV7-2 and TRBJ2-7; no clear D gene. Germline values: CDR1 SGHTA, CDR2 FQGNSA. The germline V and J ends were trimmed by 2 bases and 2 bases, with 10 bases remaining between them. The CDR3 loop spans 14 amino acids.

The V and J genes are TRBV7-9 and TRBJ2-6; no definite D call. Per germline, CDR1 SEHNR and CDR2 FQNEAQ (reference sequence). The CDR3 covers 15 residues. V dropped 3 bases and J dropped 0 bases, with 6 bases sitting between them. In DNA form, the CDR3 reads TGTGCCAGCAGCTTTGGGCCCTCTGGGGCCAACGTCCTGACTTTC. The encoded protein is CASSFGPSGANVLTF.

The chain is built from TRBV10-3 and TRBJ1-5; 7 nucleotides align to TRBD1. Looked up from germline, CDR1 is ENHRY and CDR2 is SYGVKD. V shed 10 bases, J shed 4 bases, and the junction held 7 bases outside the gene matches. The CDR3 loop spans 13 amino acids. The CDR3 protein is CASSGTANQPQHF. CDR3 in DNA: TGTGCCAGTTCCGGGACAGCGAATCAGCCCCAGCATTTT.

This chain's CDR3 is CASSQGGNSPLHF. In DNA form, the CDR3 reads TGTGCCAGCAGTCAGGGGGGAAATTCACCCCTCCACTTT. The chain recombines TRBV25-1 with TRBJ1-6; 7 bases agree with TRBD1. After removal of 5 bases from V and 7 bases from J, the junction contained 2 bases not matched to a gene. Germline V gene lookup returns CDR1 MGHDK and CDR2 SYGVNS. The CDR3 contains 13 residues.

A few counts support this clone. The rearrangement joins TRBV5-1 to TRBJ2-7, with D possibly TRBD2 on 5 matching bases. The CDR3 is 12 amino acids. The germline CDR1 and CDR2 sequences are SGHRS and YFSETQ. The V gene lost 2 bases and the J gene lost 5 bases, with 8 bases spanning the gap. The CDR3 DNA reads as TGCGCCAGCAGCTTACCTAGCAACGAGCAGTACTTC. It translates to CASSLPSNEQYF.

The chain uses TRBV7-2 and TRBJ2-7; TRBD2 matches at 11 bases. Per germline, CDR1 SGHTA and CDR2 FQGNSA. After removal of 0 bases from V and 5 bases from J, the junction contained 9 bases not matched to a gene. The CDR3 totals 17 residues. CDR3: CASSLARLGTSGHEQYF. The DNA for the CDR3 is TGTGCCAGCAGCTTAGCGCGGTTAGGGACTAGCGGCCACGAGCAGTACTTC.

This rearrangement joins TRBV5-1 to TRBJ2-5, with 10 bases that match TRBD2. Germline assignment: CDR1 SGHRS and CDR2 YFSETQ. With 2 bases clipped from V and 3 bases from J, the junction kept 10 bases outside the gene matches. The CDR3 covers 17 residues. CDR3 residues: CASSFGQAGGPKETQYF. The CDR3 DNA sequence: TGCGCCAGCAGCTTTGGTCAAGCGGGAGGGCCTAAAGAGACCCAGTACTTC.

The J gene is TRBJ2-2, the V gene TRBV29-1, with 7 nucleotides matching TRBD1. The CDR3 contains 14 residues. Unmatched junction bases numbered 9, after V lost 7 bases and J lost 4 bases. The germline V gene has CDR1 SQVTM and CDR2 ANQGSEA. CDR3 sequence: CSARKGAVTGELFF. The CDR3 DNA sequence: TGCAGCGCCCGAAAGGGGGCGGTCACCGGGGAGCTGTTTTTT.

CDR3 amino acids: CASSRGGGSYEQYF. DNA of the CDR3: TGTGCCAGTTCCCGGGGGGGAGGGTCCTACGAGCAGTACTTC. The chain carries TRBV19 and TRBJ2-7; 8 positions match TRBD2. Germline trimming cut 8 bases from V and 1 base from J; bases unmatched to any gene: 7. The germline V gene has CDR1 LNHDA and CDR2 SQIVND (reference sequence). CDR3 length: 14 amino acids.

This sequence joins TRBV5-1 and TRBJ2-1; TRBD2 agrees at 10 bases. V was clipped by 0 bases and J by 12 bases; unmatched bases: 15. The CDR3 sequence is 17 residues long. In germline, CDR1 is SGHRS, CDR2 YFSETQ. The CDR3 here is CASSLALVGLAEEVQFF. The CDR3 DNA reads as TGCGCCAGCAGCTTGGCCTTGGTCGGACTAGCGGAGGAGGTGCAGTTCTTC.

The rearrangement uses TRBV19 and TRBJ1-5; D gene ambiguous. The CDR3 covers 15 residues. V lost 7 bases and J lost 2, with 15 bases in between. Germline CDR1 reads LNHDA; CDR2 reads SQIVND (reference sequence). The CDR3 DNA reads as TGTGCCAGTACCCTAAGTCTCGGGGGCAATCAGCCCCAGCATTTT. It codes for CASTLSLGGNQPQHF. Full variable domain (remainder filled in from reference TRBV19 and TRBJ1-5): DGGITQSPKYLFRKEGQNVTLSCEQNLNHDAMYWYRQDPGQGLRLIYYSQIVNDFQKGDIAEGYSVSREKKESFPLTVTSAQKNPTAFYLCASTLSLGGNQPQHFGDGTRLSIL.

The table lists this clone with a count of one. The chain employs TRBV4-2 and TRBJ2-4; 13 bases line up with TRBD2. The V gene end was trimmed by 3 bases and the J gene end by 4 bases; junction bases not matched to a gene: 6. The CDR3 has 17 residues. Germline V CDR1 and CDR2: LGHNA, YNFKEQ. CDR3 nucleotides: TGTGCCAGCAGCCAGGAGACTAGCGGGAGGAGGAAAAACATTCAGTACTTC. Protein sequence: CASSQETSGRRKNIQYF.

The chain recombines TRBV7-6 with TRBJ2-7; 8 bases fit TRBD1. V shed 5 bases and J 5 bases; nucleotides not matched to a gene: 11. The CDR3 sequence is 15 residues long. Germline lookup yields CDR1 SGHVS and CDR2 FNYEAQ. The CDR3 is CASSQGQGAWHEQYF. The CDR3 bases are TGTGCCAGCAGCCAAGGACAGGGAGCTTGGCACGAGCAGTACTTC.

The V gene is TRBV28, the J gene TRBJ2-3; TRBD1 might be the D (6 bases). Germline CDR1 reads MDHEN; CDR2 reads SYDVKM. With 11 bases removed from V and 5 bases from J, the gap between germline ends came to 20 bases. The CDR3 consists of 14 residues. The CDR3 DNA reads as TGTGCCGTTTCCAGGTTAGGGGGTGAAGATACGCAGTATTTT. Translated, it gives CAVSRLGGEDTQYF. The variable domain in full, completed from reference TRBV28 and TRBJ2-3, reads DVKVTQSSRYLVKRTGEKVFLECVQDMDHENMFWYRQDPGLGLRLIYFSYDVKMKEKGDIPEGYSVSREKKERFSLILESASTNQTSMYLCAVSRLGGEDTQYFGPGTRLTVL.

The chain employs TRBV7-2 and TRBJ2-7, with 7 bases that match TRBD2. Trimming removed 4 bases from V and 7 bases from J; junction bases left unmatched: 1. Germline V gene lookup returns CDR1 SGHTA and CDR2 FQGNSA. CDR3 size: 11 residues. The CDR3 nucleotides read TGTGCCAGCAGCTGGGGGGGGGAGCAGTACTTC. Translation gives CASSWGGEQYF.

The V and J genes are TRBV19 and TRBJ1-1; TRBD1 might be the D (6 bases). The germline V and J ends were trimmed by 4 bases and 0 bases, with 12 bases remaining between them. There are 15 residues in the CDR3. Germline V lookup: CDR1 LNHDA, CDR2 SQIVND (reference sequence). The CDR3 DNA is TGTGCCAGTAGTAGAGGGGGAAAACTGAACACTGAAGCTTTCTTT. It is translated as CASSRGGKLNTEAFF.

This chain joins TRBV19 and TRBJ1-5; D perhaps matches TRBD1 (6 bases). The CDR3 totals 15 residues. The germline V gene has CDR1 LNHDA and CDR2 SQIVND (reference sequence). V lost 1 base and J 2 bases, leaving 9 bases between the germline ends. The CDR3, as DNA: TGTGCCAGTAGTATAGGAGCAGGGGGCAATCAGCCCCAGCATTTT. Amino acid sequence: CASSIGAGGNQPQHF.

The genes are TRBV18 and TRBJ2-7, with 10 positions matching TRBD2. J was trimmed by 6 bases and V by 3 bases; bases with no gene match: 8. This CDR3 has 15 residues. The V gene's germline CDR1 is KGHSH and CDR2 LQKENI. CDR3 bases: TGTGCCAGCTCACCCTCTAGCGGGAGAGGCATCGAGCAGTACTTC. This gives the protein CASSPSSGRGIEQYF.

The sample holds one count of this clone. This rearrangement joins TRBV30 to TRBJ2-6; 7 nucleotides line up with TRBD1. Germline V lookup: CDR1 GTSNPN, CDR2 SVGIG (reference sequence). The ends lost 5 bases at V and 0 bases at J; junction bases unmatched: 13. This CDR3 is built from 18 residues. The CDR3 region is CAWGKTGLALSGANVLTF. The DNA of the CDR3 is TGTGCCTGGGGAAAGACAGGGCTAGCTCTCTCTGGGGCCAACGTCCTGACTTTC.

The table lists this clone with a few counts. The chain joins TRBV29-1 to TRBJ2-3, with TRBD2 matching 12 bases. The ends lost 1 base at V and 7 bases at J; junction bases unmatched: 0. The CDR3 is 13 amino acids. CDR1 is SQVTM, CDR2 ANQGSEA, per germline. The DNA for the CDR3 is TGCAGCGTTGAAGGGACTAGCGGGAATACGCAGTATTTT. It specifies CSVEGTSGNTQYF.

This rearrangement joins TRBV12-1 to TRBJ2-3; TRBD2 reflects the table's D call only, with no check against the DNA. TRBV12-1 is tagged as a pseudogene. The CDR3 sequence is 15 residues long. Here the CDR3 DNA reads TGTGCCAGCAGCTTTAGTCTAGCGGGAGCAGATACGCAGTATTTT. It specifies CASSFSLAGADTQYF.

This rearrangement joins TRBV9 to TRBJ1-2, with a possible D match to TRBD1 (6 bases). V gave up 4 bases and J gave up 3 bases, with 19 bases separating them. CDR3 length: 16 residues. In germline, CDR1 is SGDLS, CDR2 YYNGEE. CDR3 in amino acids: CASSYVRGKVDYGYTF. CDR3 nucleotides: TGTGCCAGCAGCTATGTTAGGGGGAAGGTGGACTATGGCTACACCTTC.

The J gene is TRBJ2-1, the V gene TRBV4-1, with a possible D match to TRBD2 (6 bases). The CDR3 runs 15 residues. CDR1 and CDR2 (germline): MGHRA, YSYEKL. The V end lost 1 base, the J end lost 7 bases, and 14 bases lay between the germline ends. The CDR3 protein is CASSQAVLARNEQFF. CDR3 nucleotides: TGCGCCAGCAGCCAAGCGGTCCTAGCGAGGAATGAGCAGTTCTTC.

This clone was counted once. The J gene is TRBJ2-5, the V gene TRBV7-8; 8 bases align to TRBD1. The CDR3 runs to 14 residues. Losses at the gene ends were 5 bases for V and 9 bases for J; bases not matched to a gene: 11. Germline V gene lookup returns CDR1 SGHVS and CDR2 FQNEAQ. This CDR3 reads CASSTRTGTSAQYF. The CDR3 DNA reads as TGTGCCAGCAGCACGCGGACAGGGACCTCAGCCCAGTACTTC. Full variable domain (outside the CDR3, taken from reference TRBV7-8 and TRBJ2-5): GAGVSQSPRYKVAKRGQDVALRCDPISGHVSLFWYQQALGQGPEFLTYFQNEAQLDKSGLPSDRFFAERPEGSVSTLKIQRTQQEDSAVYLCASSTRTGTSAQYFGPGTRLLVL.

The CDR3 loop reads CASSKTGALNTEAFF. In nucleotides, the CDR3 is TGTGCCAGCAGCAAGACAGGGGCGCTGAACACTGAAGCTTTCTTT. The chain employs TRBV5-5 and TRBJ1-1; 8 bases are shared with TRBD1. J gave up 0 bases and V 4 bases, and 5 bases lay outside the gene matches. CDR3 length: 15 amino acids. Per the germline V gene, CDR1 is SGHKS and CDR2 is YYEKEE (reference sequence).

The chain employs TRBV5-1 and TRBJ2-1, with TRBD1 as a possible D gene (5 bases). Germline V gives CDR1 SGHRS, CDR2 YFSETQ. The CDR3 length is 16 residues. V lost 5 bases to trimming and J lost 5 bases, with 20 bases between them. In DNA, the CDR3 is TGCGCCAGCAGTTTTGACCCGGTCCAGGACAACAATGAGCAGTTCTTC. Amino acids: CASSFDPVQDNNEQFF.